This TCR beta chain was recovered during a study of control samples from healthy donors and cancer patients. The germline gives CDR1 SGHVS, CDR2 FQNEAQ. The germline V and J ends were trimmed by 0 bases and 7 bases, with 13 bases remaining between them. The length of the CDR3 is 14 residues. Generated by immunoSEQ multiplex PCR, the TCRdb table keeps only in-frame clones and is missing some. The sample includes about 13,000 clones, about four fifths of them seen just once. The receptor was derived from a male donor with melanoma. This chain connects TRBV7-8 to TRBJ2-7; D not certain. Input material: formalin-fixed, paraffin-embedded tissue. Here the CDR3 DNA reads TGTGCCAGCAGCTTAGCCGGCCCCATTAATGAGCAGTACTTC. Its protein product is CASSLAGPINEQYF.